This TCR beta chain was recovered during a study of identical twins. This clonotype was seen repeatedly, ten times or more. Its antigen remains unknown. The J segment lost 5 bases and the V segment lost 3 bases, leaving 16 bases of the junction unmatched. The CDR3 covers 18 residues. The germline gives CDR1 MDHEN, CDR2 SYDVKM. TCRdb re-called the 5' RACE reads through MiXCR, storing one row per CDR3 protein. The sample carries approximately 700,000 distinct CDR3 sequences, 5.5% to 7.5% recorded once. Study-wide results and limits: Conclusions were drawn cross-sectionally by statistical analysis, without following the same donors. Excess sharing by twins proved weaker in beta out-of-frame sequences.

Sequencing was done on a sample of naive T cells sorted from blood. This TCR was sampled from a man aged 18 to 35 in good health. This sequence joins TRBV28 and TRBJ2-5; 9 bases map to TRBD1. CDR3: CASSLVGQGLGGAETQYF. The CDR3 bases are TGTGCCAGCAGTTTGGTGGGACAGGGCCTTGGGGGTGCGGAGACCCAGTACTTC. The full variable domain, in which reference TRBV28 and TRBJ2-5 provide the parts outside the CDR3, is DVKVTQSSRYLVKRTGEKVFLECVQDMDHENMFWYRQDPGLGLRLIYFSYDVKMKEKGDIPEGYSVSREKKERFSLILESASTNQTSMYLCASSLVGQGLGGAETQYFGPGTRLLVL.